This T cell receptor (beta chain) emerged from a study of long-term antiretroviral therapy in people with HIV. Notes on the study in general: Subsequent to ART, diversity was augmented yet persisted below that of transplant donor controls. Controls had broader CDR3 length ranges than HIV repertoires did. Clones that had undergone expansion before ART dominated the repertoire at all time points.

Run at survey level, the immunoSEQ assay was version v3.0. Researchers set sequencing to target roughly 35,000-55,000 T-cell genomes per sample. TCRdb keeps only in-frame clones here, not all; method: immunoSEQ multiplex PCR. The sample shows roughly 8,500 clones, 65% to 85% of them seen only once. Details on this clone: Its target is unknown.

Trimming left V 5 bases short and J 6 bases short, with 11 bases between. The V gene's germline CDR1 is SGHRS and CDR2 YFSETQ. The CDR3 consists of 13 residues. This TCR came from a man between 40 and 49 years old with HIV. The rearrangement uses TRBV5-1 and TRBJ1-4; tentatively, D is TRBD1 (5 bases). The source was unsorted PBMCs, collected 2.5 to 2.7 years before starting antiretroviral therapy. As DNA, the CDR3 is TGCGCCAGCAGGCGGGACGCAGATGAAAAACTGTTTTTT. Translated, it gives CASRRDADEKLFF.